This T cell receptor (beta chain) was identified during a study of shared clonotypes between healthy human individuals. Germline CDR1 and CDR2: ENHRY and SYGVKD. The CDR3 covers 12 residues. V was clipped by 3 bases and J by 13 bases, with 10 bases between them. Each sample came from a Caucasian adult donor living in Nashville, Tennessee. Memory CD4+ cells were the fraction left after CD45RA+ naive selection. Study-wide findings and caveats: Non-shared clonotypes displayed generation probabilities falling below those of clonotypes present in all four donors.

Using immunoSEQ multiplex PCR, the repertoire was profiled, and TCRdb retains in-frame clones only, with some absent. This table has more than 2 million clones, 95% appearing once. This clone turned up a few times. Its antigen is as yet unknown. The receptor was derived from a man between 18 and 29 years old in good health. This sequence joins TRBV10-3 and TRBJ1-6; possible D gene TRBD1, 5 bases. Sample: naive CD4+ T cells sorted from blood. Regarding subset: CD45RA+ positively selected. The CDR3: CAISDRAGPLHF. CDR3 DNA sequence: TGTGCCATCAGTGACAGGGCAGGGCCCCTCCACTTT.